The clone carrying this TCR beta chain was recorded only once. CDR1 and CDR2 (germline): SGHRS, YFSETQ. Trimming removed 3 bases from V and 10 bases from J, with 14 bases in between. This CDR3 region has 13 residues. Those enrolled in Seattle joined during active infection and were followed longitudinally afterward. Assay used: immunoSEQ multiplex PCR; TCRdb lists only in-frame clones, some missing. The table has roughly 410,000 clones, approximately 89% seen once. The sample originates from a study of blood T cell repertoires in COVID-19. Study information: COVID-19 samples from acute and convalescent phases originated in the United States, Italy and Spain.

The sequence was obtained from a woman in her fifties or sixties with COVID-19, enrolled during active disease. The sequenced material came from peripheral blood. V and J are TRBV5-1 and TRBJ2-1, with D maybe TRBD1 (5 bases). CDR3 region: CASSSGWGSEQFF. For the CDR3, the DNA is TGCGCCAGCAGCTCTGGGTGGGGCTCAGAGCAGTTCTTC.